This TCR beta chain came from a study of blood T cells in healthy people across ages. Comment on this clonotype: Its cognate antigen is unknown.

Trimming at V came to 6 bases and at J to 5 bases, leaving 7 bases not matched to a gene. The length of the CDR3 is 14 residues. Peripheral blood was drawn, around 9.5 milliliters per donor. Per individual sample, total RNA of at least 5.5 micrograms was extracted. Whole-study findings and limits: Diversity estimates from one million T cells were considered underestimates.

Next came a second PCR, run for about 7 to 12 cycles, which used a sample-barcoded 5' primer along with a J-beta primer mix. TCRdb fed the 5' RACE reads into MiXCR, producing one record per CDR3 protein. The table lists just over 800,000 distinct CDR3 sequences, 62% of them singletons. Sequencing was carried out using blood. The chain recombines TRBV12-3 or TRBV12-4 with TRBJ2-5, with 9 bases lining up with TRBD1. The sequence derives from a man younger than 40 in good health. CDR3 amino acids: CASRESGQGETQYF. The CDR3 DNA reads TGTGCCAGCAGGGAATCTGGACAGGGGGAGACCCAGTACTTC.